The 21 T cell receptor beta chains below all came from one sample that was sequenced in a study of shared clonotypes between healthy human individuals. Cells designated naive CD8 were CD45RO-negative and were positively selected for CCR7, with terminally differentiated effector memory CD45RA+ cells excluded. Clones were sequenced by immunoSEQ multiplex PCR, and TCRdb holds only the in-frame ones, with some missing. The table lists approximately 650,000 clones, less than 97% of them singletons. The specimen was naive CD8+ T cells sorted from blood. Every receptor here comes from a young woman in good health.

This chain links TRBV7-9 with TRBJ2-7; 9 bases align to TRBD1. The CDR3 is 14 residues long. The junction had 6 bases not matched to a gene; V was cut back by 4 bases and J by 5 bases. Germline loops: CDR1 SEHNR, CDR2 FQNEAQ (reference sequence). CDR3 nucleotide sequence: TGTGCCAGCAGCTCGGGGACAGGGATCGACGAGCAGTACTTC. Its protein product is CASSSGTGIDEQYF.

This clone was counted once. V gene TRBV7-6 combines with J gene TRBJ1-5, with 9 bases aligning to TRBD1. This CDR3 is built from 17 residues. V was clipped by 5 bases and J by 0 bases; unmatched bases: 8. From germline, CDR1 is SGHVS and CDR2 FNYEAQ. For the CDR3, the DNA is TGTGCCAGCAGCGAGGACAGGGGCGAAAATAGCAATCAGCCCCAGCATTTT. Translation: CASSEDRGENSNQPQHF.

The rearrangement links TRBV4-1 to TRBJ2-1; D gene unclear. The CDR3 is 11 residues long. V lost 2 bases, J lost 13 bases, and 9 bases lay in between. CDR1 and CDR2 (germline): MGHRA, YSYEKL. The DNA of the CDR3 is TGCGCCAGCAGCCAACTCGGCAGACAGTTCTTC. Translated: CASSQLGRQFF.

The rearrangement joins TRBV5-8 to TRBJ1-1; D ambiguous. The V gene lost 4 bases and the J gene lost 1 base, with 11 bases spanning the gap. Germline values: CDR1 SGHTS, CDR2 YDEGEE. This CDR3 has 14 residues. The CDR3 DNA is TGTGCCAGCAGCAAAACGCCAGAGAACACTGAAGCTTTCTTT. This encodes CASSKTPENTEAFF.

The V call is TRBV19, the J call TRBJ1-5; 7 nucleotides align to TRBD1. Germline trimming cut 4 bases from V and 9 bases from J; bases unmatched to any gene: 9. This CDR3 is 14 amino acids long. Germline V CDR1 and CDR2: LNHDA, SQIVND (reference sequence). The CDR3, as DNA: TGTGCCAGTAGTACTCAGGGGGGCCTACGGCCCCAGCATTTT. Amino acids: CASSTQGGLRPQHF.

The CDR3 nucleotides are TGTGCCAGCAGCTCGAGACAGGGGGACCCCTACGAGCAGTACTTC. It is translated as CASSSRQGDPYEQYF. The gene calls are TRBV7-8 and TRBJ2-7; 9 bases align to TRBD1. From germline, CDR1 is SGHVS and CDR2 FQNEAQ. CDR3 size: 15 residues. The ends lost 4 bases at V and 2 bases at J; junction bases unmatched: 6.

The gene calls are TRBV19 and TRBJ1-1, with TRBD1 matching 8 bases. This CDR3 contains 16 residues. After removal of 6 bases from V and 4 bases from J, the junction contained 13 bases not matched to a gene. Germline values: CDR1 LNHDA, CDR2 SQIVND (reference sequence). The CDR3 protein is CASRSPLGTGVTEAFF. The CDR3 DNA follows: TGTGCCAGTAGGAGCCCCCTCGGGACAGGAGTCACTGAAGCTTTCTTT.

The genes are TRBV6-4 and TRBJ1-1; perhaps TRBD1 as D (6 bases). Germline CDR1 and CDR2: MRHNA and SNTAGT. Trimming took 3 bases from V and 4 from J, leaving 12 bases between them. This CDR3 is built from 14 residues. CDR3 amino acids: CASSETGWGTEAFF. CDR3 bases: TGTGCCAGCAGTGAGACAGGTTGGGGCACTGAAGCTTTCTTT.

The CDR3 protein is CASRGGAEAFF. In nucleotides, the CDR3 is TGTGCCAGCCGAGGCGGGGCTGAAGCTTTCTTT. The chain employs TRBV27 and TRBJ1-1; D uncertain. CDR1 is MNHEY, CDR2 SMNVEV, per germline (reference sequence). The CDR3 consists of 11 residues. V was cut by 8 bases and J by 6 bases, with 10 bases left in between.

The chain has TRBV2 and TRBJ2-7; 7 bases fit TRBD2. CDR3 length: 14 residues. From germline, CDR1 is SNHLY and CDR2 FYNNEI. The V segment lost 3 bases and the J segment 3 bases; nucleotides outside the gene matches: 5. CDR3 loop: CASSESGGDYEQYF. Written as DNA, the CDR3 is TGTGCCAGCAGTGAGTCGGGGGGAGACTACGAGCAGTACTTC.

This rearrangement joins TRBV9 to TRBJ2-3, with D tentatively TRBD2 (6 bases). The germline V and J ends were trimmed by 1 base and 0 bases, with 9 bases remaining between them. Germline CDR1 reads SGDLS; CDR2 reads YYNGEE. The CDR3 loop spans 15 amino acids. The CDR3 sequence: CASSVLRGSTDTQYF. Written as DNA, the CDR3 is TGTGCCAGCAGCGTACTGCGGGGTAGCACAGATACGCAGTATTTT.

V is TRBV5-6 and J is TRBJ2-7; a possible D gene is TRBD2 (5 bases). CDR3 length equals 14 residues. V was pared by 4 bases and J by 3 bases, with 14 bases between. Germline lookup yields CDR1 SGHDT and CDR2 YYEEEE. CDR3 nucleotide sequence: TGTGCCAGCAGCGCTAGCCTCGGCGGCTACGAGCAGTACTTC. Its protein is CASSASLGGYEQYF.

The V and J genes are TRBV13 and TRBJ2-7; D not certain. Germline loops: CDR1 PRHDT, CDR2 FYEKMQ (reference sequence). Deletions cut 3 bases from V and 3 bases from J, with 9 bases between. This CDR3 has 13 amino acids. As DNA, the CDR3 is TGTGCCAGCAGCTTTACCCGCAGCTACGAGCAGTACTTC. Its translation: CASSFTRSYEQYF.

The chain has TRBV5-4 and TRBJ2-7; 9 nucleotides align to TRBD1. The junction had 7 bases not matched to a gene; V was cut back by 5 bases and J by 4 bases. CDR3 length equals 14 residues. Germline V gives CDR1 SGHNT, CDR2 YYREEE (reference sequence). The CDR3 bases are TGTGCCAGCAGTTACCGGGACAGGGTGTACGAGCAGTACTTC. It is translated as CASSYRDRVYEQYF.

The V call is TRBV19, the J call TRBJ2-1; TRBD2 is a possible D gene (6 bases). This CDR3 is 13 amino acids long. Germline values: CDR1 LNHDA, CDR2 SQIVND (reference sequence). DNA for the CDR3: TGTGCTACGGCGGGATTTGTCTACAATGAGCAGTTCTTC. It translates to CATAGFVYNEQFF.

The V gene is TRBV4-1, the J gene TRBJ1-4; D uncertain. The length of the CDR3 is 14 residues. Trimming pared 2 bases from V and 2 bases from J, leaving 6 bases between. Germline V gene data show CDR1 as MGHRA and CDR2 as YSYEKL. CDR3 sequence reads: CASSQIGTNEKLFF. In nucleotides, the CDR3 is TGCGCCAGCAGCCAAATCGGTACTAATGAAAAACTGTTTTTT.

This clone was detected only a few times. The chain couples TRBV30 to TRBJ1-3; D gene uncertain. Germline loops: CDR1 GTSNPN, CDR2 SVGIG (reference sequence). V lost 1 base, J lost 4 bases, and 2 bases lay in between. There are 11 residues in the CDR3. The CDR3 DNA is TGTGCCTGGAGTGAAGGAAACACCATATATTTT. This encodes CAWSEGNTIYF.

This clone was recorded only once. The chain employs TRBV13 and TRBJ1-1; TRBD1 is a possible D gene (6 bases). The CDR3 is made up of 17 amino acids. V lost 5 bases and J lost 0, with 19 bases in between. Germline values: CDR1 PRHDT, CDR2 FYEKMQ (reference sequence). The CDR3 here is CASSEDGRGVLNTEAFF. In DNA, the CDR3 is TGTGCCAGCAGCGAGGACGGAAGGGGGGTATTGAACACTGAAGCTTTCTTT.

The chain carries TRBV9 and TRBJ1-3, with D perhaps matching TRBD1 (6 bases). Germline V gene lookup returns CDR1 SGDLS and CDR2 YYNGEE. The CDR3 loop spans 17 amino acids. Trimming left V 4 bases short and J 0 bases short, with 17 bases between. The CDR3 nucleotides are TGTGCCAGCAGCACCCGGGGGCAGGTCCACTCTGGAAACACCATATATTTT. Its translation: CASSTRGQVHSGNTIYF. The complete variable domain, with remaining parts taken from reference TRBV9 and TRBJ1-3, reads DSGVTQTPKHLITATGQRVTLRCSPRSGDLSVYWYQQSLDQGLQFLIQYYNGEERAKGNILERFSAQQFPDLHSELNLSSLELGDSALYFCASSTRGQVHSGNTIYFGEGSWLTVV.

The chain has TRBV5-6 and TRBJ2-1; D is unresolved. The length of the CDR3 is 14 residues. The V end was cut by 1 base, the J end by 0 bases, with 5 bases between. Germline V lookup: CDR1 SGHDT, CDR2 YYEEEE. The chain's CDR3 is CASSLSVSYNEQFF. CDR3 nucleotide sequence: TGTGCCAGCAGCTTGTCGGTCTCCTACAATGAGCAGTTCTTC.

The chain uses TRBV6-1 and TRBJ1-4; no definite D call. V shed 5 bases and J shed 12 bases, with 7 bases lying between them. This CDR3 comprises 10 residues. Germline lookup yields CDR1 MNHNS and CDR2 SASEGT. CDR3 residues: CASSSGELFF. For the CDR3, the DNA is TGTGCCAGCAGTTCGGGTGAACTGTTTTTT.